This TCR beta chain was found in a study of PD-1 blockade in mismatch repair-deficient tumors. TCRdb keeps only in-frame clones here, not all; method: immunoSEQ multiplex PCR. This sample carries 40,000 to 65,000 clones, over 75% of them seen once, and the ten largest clones take roughly 8.1%. Trimming at V came to 4 bases and at J to 4 bases, leaving 8 bases not matched to a gene. CDR1 is LGHNA and CDR2 is YSLEER in the germline V gene. CDR3 size: 17 residues. The chain has TRBV4-3 and TRBJ2-1; 12 bases align to TRBD2. The source was peripheral blood, collected 20 weeks after starting pembrolizumab. This TCR came from an adult with mismatch repair-deficient cancer. The CDR3 here is CASSLWTSGEIYNEQFF. The CDR3 nucleotides are TGCGCCAGCAGCCTGTGGACTAGCGGGGAGATTTACAATGAGCAGTTCTTC.